The source of this TCR beta chain is a study of cytomegalovirus exposure and HLA in healthy donors. V was pared by 4 bases and J by 3 bases, with 16 bases between. Per the germline V gene, CDR1 is SGHRS and CDR2 is YFSETQ. The CDR3 is made up of 16 amino acids. It was with 60 Vbeta and 13 Jbeta primers that the PCR ran. Assay used: immunoSEQ multiplex PCR; TCRdb lists only in-frame clones, some missing. The repertoire holds tens of thousands of clones, roughly 78% seen once, with around 4.3% in the top ten. Sequenced input: PBMCs. The chain uses TRBV5-1 and TRBJ2-2; possibly TRBD2 for D (6 bases). The receptor's source is a woman aged 40-49 years in good health and CMV-seropositive. The CDR3 sequence is CASSPVAGWDTGELFF. In DNA form, the CDR3 reads TGCGCCAGCAGCCCCGTTGCGGGGTGGGACACCGGGGAGCTGTTTTTT.